The 9 T cell receptor beta chains given below trace back to one sample, sequenced in a study of shared T cell receptors in the human thymus. Profiled with immunoSEQ multiplex PCR; TCRdb holds only in-frame clones, not every one. Of hundreds of thousands of clones in the sample, 70% to 90% were seen once. These data are also associated with another study on human thymus T cells.

Specimen: thymocytes. The receptors were gathered from a boy younger than two with a congenital heart defect.

V is TRBV19 and J is TRBJ2-7, with TRBD2 matching over 8 bases. The V gene end was trimmed by 7 bases and the J gene end by 7 bases; junction bases not matched to a gene: 12. There are 14 residues in the CDR3. CDR1 is LNHDA and CDR2 is SQIVND in the germline V gene (reference sequence). The CDR3 spells CASTGGHGPREQYF. In nucleotides, the CDR3 is TGTGCCAGTACGGGGGGGCACGGGCCACGAGAGCAGTACTTC.

J is TRBJ2-2 and V is TRBV4-3; 10 bases fit TRBD2. Germline CDR1 is LGHNA and CDR2 is YSLEER. Trimming cost V 2 bases and J 0 bases; bases outside gene matches: 0. The CDR3 extends over 16 amino acids. CDR3: CASSQTSGANTGELFF. The CDR3 DNA is TGCGCCAGCAGCCAAACTAGCGGGGCGAACACCGGGGAGCTGTTTTTT.

The rearrangement links TRBV5-4 to TRBJ2-7; 12 bases match TRBD1. J gave up 8 bases and V 4 bases, and 7 bases lay outside the gene matches. This CDR3 comprises 14 residues. Germline V gene lookup returns CDR1 SGHNT and CDR2 YYREEE (reference sequence). For the CDR3, the DNA is TGTGCCAGCAGCGGGACAGGGGGCGCAGGCCAGCAGTACTTC. It codes for CASSGTGGAGQQYF.

The chain links TRBV7-9 to TRBJ2-5; D may be TRBD2 (6 bases). This CDR3 comprises 16 residues. Germline CDR1 SEHNR, CDR2 FQNEAQ (reference sequence). V dropped 5 bases and J dropped 0 bases, with 16 bases sitting between them. The DNA of the CDR3 is TGTGCCAGCAGCCCCCAGGAGGGGCAGTACCAAGAGACCCAGTACTTC. Protein: CASSPQEGQYQETQYF.

As DNA, the CDR3 is TGTGCCATCAGTGAGTCCCGGGACAGTGAGGCGGACACTGAAGCTTTCTTT. Translated: CAISESRDSEADTEAFF. The chain recombines TRBV10-3 with TRBJ1-1, with 7 bases aligning to TRBD1. CDR1 and CDR2 (germline): ENHRY, SYGVKD. V lost 0 bases and J lost 3; bases outside the gene matches: 10. This CDR3 region has 17 residues.

The chain couples TRBV7-6 to TRBJ2-5; D is perhaps TRBD2 (5 bases). The CDR3 contains 19 residues. The ends were cut back, 10 bases at V and 0 bases at J, with 30 bases in the middle. Germline V gene sequence: CDR1 SGHVS, CDR2 FNYEAQ. CDR3 sequence: CATTTGSGDVTRYQETQYF. The CDR3 nucleotides are TGTGCCACCACAACGGGGAGCGGAGACGTCACTCGGTACCAAGAGACCCAGTACTTC.

The V gene is TRBV5-8, the J gene TRBJ2-1, with TRBD2 matching over 9 bases. Germline values: CDR1 SGHTS, CDR2 YDEGEE. Trimming cost V 4 bases and J 3 bases; bases outside gene matches: 5. This CDR3 spans 15 amino acids. The CDR3 is CASSPGLALYNEQFF. The CDR3 DNA reads TGTGCCAGCAGCCCTGGACTAGCGCTCTACAATGAGCAGTTCTTC.

The J gene is TRBJ2-1, the V gene TRBV18; 7 nucleotides agree with TRBD2. Per the germline V gene, CDR1 is KGHSH and CDR2 is LQKENI. The CDR3 loop spans 16 amino acids. Trimming cost V 6 bases and J 0 bases; bases outside gene matches: 8. This chain's CDR3 is CASSRPRDYSYNEQFF. The CDR3, as DNA: TGTGCCAGCTCTCGTCCGAGGGACTACTCCTACAATGAGCAGTTCTTC.

The gene calls are TRBV9 and TRBJ1-1, with a tentative D call TRBD1 (6 bases). Trimming removed 3 bases at V and 4 bases at J, with 13 bases between. The germline V gene has CDR1 SGDLS and CDR2 YYNGEE. This CDR3 has 14 amino acids. The CDR3 protein is CASSASGGGTEAFF. CDR3 DNA: TGTGCCAGCAGCGCGTCGGGAGGGGGCACTGAAGCTTTCTTT.